This entry is about one TCR beta chain. These data belong to a study of response to subunit inactivated influenza vaccine. The CDR3 covers 15 residues. V was shortened by 4 bases and J by 2 bases, with 14 bases between the two germline ends. MiXCR was run by TCRdb on the RT-PCR reads, yielding one entry per CDR3 protein. The sample holds 860,000 or so distinct CDR3 sequences, roughly 20% seen once. J is TRBJ1-1 and V is TRBV12-3 or TRBV12-4; D is perhaps TRBD1 (5 bases). The clonotype comes from a man between 45 and 60 years old who received an inactivated influenza vaccine. Sequencing used PBMCs from blood, obtained roughly 5 days after vaccination. CDR3 in DNA: TGTGCCAGCAGTTCCGGGGGGTCAGTTAACACTGAAGCTTTCTTT. Residues: CASSSGGSVNTEAFF.